Listed here are 7 T cell receptor beta chains from one sample, sequenced in a study of cytomegalovirus exposure and HLA in healthy donors. The PCR was carried out with 60 Vbeta primers and 13 Jbeta primers. Repertoires were generated with immunoSEQ multiplex PCR, while TCRdb's copy carries only in-frame clones and drops some. Of roughly 150,000 clones listed, over 80% are singletons. Sequencing was done on a sample of PBMCs. The receptors shown here come from a man aged 50 to 60 in good health and CMV-seropositive.

This clone came up a few times. The chain carries TRBV6-1 and TRBJ1-1; D remains unclear. Trimming took 7 bases from V and 11 from J, leaving 14 bases between them. Per the germline V gene, CDR1 is MNHNS and CDR2 is SASEGT. The CDR3 extends over 11 amino acids. The CDR3 spells CASKREFSAFF. The CDR3 DNA sequence: TGTGCCAGCAAGCGTGAGTTTAGTGCTTTCTTT.

The CDR3: CASSPLSTGGRGQYF. As DNA, the CDR3 is TGTGCCAGCAGCCCGCTCTCGACAGGGGGCAGGGGGCAGTACTTC. The V gene is TRBV27, the J gene TRBJ2-7; 10 bases match TRBD1. This CDR3 is 15 amino acids long. Germline CDR1 reads MNHEY; CDR2 reads SMNVEV (reference sequence). V was clipped by 6 bases and J by 9 bases; unmatched bases: 14.

This clone turned up a few times. This chain joins TRBV5-1 and TRBJ1-1; D possibly corresponds to TRBD1 (6 bases). The CDR3 has 16 amino acids. V was clipped by 0 bases and J by 5 bases, with 17 bases between them. Germline CDR1 reads SGHRS; CDR2 reads YFSETQ. In DNA, the CDR3 is TGCGCCAGCAGCTTGGCCGGGGCACAGGGTCGGACTGAAGCTTTCTTT. Translated, it gives CASSLAGAQGRTEAFF.

The chain recombines TRBV11-2 with TRBJ1-1; D uncertain. With 5 bases removed from V and 5 bases from J, the gap between germline ends came to 6 bases. Per the germline V gene, CDR1 is SGHAT and CDR2 is FQNNGV. The CDR3 has 11 amino acids. The CDR3, as DNA: TGTGCCAGCAGCGCCAGTACTGAAGCTTTCTTT. The encoded protein is CASSASTEAFF.

The gene calls are TRBV6-5 and TRBJ2-1, with 9 positions matching TRBD2. This CDR3 is 16 amino acids long. Unmatched junction bases numbered 9, after V lost 2 bases and J lost 7 bases. Germline CDR1 is MNHEY and CDR2 is SVGAGI. As DNA, the CDR3 is TGTGCCAGCAGTTACGAAGGCGGGGGGGTTTCAAATGAGCAGTTCTTC. Translation gives CASSYEGGGVSNEQFF.

This chain links TRBV6-6 with TRBJ1-4; a weak D match, TRBD1 (5 bases). The CDR3 sequence is 15 residues long. CDR1 and CDR2 from the germline V gene are MNHNY and SVGAGI (reference sequence). The V gene lost 4 bases and the J gene lost 8 bases, with 17 bases spanning the gap. Here the CDR3 reads CASSSFGLGREKLFF. The CDR3 nucleotides read TGTGCCAGCAGTTCCTTCGGGTTGGGGCGGGAAAAACTGTTTTTT.

This chain joins TRBV7-9 and TRBJ1-1; D is uncertain. In germline, CDR1 is SEHNR, CDR2 FQNEAQ (reference sequence). The CDR3 loop spans 14 amino acids. V lost 5 bases to trimming and J lost 0 bases, with 10 bases between them. The chain's CDR3 is CASSPYSLNTEAFF. CDR3 DNA sequence: TGTGCCAGCAGCCCCTACAGCCTGAACACTGAAGCTTTCTTT.